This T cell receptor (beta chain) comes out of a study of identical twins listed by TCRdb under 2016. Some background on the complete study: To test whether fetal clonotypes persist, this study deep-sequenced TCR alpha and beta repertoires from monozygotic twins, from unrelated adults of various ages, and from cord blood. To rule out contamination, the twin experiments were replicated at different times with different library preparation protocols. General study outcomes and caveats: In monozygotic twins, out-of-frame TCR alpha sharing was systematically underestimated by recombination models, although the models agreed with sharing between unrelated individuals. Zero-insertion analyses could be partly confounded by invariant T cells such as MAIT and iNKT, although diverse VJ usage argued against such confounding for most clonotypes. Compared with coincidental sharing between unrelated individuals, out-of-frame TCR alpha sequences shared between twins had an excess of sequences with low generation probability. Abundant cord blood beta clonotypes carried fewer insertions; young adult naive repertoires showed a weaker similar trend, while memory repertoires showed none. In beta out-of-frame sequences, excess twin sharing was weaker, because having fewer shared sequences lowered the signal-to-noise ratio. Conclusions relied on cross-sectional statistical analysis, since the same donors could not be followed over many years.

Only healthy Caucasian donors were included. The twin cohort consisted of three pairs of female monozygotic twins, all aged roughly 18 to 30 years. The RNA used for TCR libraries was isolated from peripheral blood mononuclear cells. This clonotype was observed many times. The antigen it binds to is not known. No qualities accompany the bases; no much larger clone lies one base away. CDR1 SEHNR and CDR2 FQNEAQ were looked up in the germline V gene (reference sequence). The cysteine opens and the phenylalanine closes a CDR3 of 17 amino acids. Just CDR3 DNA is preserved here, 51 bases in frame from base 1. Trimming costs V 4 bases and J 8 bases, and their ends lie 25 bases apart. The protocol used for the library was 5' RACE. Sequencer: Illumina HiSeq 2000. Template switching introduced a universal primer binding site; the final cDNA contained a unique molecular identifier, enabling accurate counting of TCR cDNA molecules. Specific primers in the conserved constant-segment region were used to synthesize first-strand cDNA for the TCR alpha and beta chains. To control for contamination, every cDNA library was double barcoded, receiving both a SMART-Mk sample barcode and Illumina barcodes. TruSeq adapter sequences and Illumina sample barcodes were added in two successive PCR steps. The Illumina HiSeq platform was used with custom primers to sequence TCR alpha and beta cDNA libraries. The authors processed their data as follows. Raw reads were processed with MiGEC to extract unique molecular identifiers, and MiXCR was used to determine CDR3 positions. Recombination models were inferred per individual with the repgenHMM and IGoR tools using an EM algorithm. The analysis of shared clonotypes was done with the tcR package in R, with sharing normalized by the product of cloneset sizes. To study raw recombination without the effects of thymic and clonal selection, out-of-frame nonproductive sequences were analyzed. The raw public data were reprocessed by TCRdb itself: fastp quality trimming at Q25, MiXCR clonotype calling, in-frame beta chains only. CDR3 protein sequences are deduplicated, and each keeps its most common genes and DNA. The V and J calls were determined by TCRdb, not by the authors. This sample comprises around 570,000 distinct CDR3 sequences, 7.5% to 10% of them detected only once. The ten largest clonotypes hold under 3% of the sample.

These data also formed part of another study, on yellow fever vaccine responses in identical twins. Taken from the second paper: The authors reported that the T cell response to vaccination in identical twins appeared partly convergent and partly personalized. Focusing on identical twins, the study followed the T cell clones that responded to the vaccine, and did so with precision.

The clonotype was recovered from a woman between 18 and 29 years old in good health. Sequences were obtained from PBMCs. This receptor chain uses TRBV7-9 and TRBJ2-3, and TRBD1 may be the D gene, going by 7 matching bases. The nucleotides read TGTGCCAGCAGCTCAACCGGGACAGAAGGCTCCGGGGGTACGCAGTATTTT. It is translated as CASSSTGTEGSGGTQYF.